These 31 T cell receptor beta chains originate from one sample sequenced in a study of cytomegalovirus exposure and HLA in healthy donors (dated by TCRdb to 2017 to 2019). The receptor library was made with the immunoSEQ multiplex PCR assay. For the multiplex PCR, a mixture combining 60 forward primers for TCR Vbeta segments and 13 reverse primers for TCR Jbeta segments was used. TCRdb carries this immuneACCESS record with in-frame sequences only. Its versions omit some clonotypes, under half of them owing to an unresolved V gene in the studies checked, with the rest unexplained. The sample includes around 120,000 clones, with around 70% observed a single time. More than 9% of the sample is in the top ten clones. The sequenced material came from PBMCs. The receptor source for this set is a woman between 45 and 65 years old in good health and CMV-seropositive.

The chain's CDR3 is CASSEGSAKNIQYF. In nucleotides, the CDR3 is TGTGCCAGTAGCGAGGGATCCGCCAAAAACATTCAGTACTTC. The rearrangement joins TRBV19 to TRBJ2-4; D is possibly TRBD2 (5 bases). The CDR3 has 14 residues. Per the germline V gene, CDR1 is LNHDA and CDR2 is SQIVND (reference sequence). V was pared by 6 bases and J by 1 base, with 10 bases between.

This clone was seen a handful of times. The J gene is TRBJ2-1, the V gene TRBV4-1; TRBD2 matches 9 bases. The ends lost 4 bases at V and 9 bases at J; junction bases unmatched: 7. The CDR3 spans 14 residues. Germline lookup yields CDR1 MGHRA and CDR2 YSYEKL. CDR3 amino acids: CASSLSGGYGEQFF. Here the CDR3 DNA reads TGCGCCAGCAGCCTAAGCGGGGGGTATGGTGAGCAGTTCTTC.

This CDR3 is CASSFVQINTEAFF. DNA of the CDR3: TGTGCCAGCAGCTTCGTACAGATTAACACTGAAGCTTTCTTT. The chain is built from TRBV7-2 and TRBJ1-1; D gene uncertain. CDR3 length: 14 amino acids. Germline CDR1 and CDR2: SGHTA and FQGNSA. V lost 3 bases and J lost 2, with 10 bases in between. Full variable domain (outside the CDR3, taken from reference TRBV7-2 and TRBJ1-1): GAGVSQSPSNKVTEKGKDVELRCDPISGHTALYWYRQSLGQGLEFLIYFQGNSAPDKSGLPSDRFSAERTGGSVSTLTIQRTQQEDSAVYLCASSFVQINTEAFFGQGTRLTVV.

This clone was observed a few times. Written as DNA, the CDR3 is TGTGCCAGCTCACACGGGACAGGGGCGTCGGACACCATATATTTT. Its translation: CASSHGTGASDTIYF. The chain joins TRBV18 to TRBJ1-3; the match to TRBD1 covers 10 bases. CDR1 is KGHSH, CDR2 LQKENI, per germline. CDR3 length: 15 amino acids. V was clipped by 4 bases and J by 8 bases; unmatched bases: 8. The full variable domain, its missing parts supplied by reference TRBV18 and TRBJ1-3, is NAGVMQNPRHLVRRRGQEARLRCSPMKGHSHVYWYRQLPEEGLKFMVYLQKENIIDESGMPKERFSAEFPKEGPSILRIQQVVRGDSAAYFCASSHGTGASDTIYFGEGSWLTVV.

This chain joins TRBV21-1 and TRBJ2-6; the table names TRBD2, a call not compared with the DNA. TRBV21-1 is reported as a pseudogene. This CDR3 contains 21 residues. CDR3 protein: CASSEGRHSLLINPGANVLTF. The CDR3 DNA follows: TGTGCCAGCAGCGAGGGGAGGCATTCCCTCCTTATTAACCCTGGGGCCAACGTCCTGACTTTC.

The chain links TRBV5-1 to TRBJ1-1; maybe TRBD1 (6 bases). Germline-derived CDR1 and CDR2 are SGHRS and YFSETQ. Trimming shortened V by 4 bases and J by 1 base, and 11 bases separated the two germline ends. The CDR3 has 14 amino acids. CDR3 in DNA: TGCGCCAGCAGCCTAACAGGGAGGAACACTGAAGCTTTCTTT. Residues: CASSLTGRNTEAFF.

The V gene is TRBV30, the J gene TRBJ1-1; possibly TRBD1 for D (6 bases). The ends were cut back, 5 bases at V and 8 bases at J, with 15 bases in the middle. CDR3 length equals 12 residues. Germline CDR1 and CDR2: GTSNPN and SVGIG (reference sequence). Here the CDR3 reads CAWDVARGEAFF. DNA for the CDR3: TGTGCCTGGGACGTGGCGAGGGGGGAAGCTTTCTTT.

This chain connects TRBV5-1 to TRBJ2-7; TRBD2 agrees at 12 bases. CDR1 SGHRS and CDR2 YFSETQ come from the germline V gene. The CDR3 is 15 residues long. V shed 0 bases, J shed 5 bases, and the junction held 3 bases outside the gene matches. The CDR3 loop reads CASSLALAGGNEQYF. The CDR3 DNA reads TGCGCCAGCAGCTTGGCCCTAGCGGGAGGGAACGAGCAGTACTTC. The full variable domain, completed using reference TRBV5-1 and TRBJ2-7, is KAGVTQTPRYLIKTRGQQVTLSCSPISGHRSVSWYQQTPGQGLQFLFEYFSETQRNKGNFPGRFSGRQFSNSRSEMNVSTLELGDSALYLCASSLALAGGNEQYFGPGTRLTVT.

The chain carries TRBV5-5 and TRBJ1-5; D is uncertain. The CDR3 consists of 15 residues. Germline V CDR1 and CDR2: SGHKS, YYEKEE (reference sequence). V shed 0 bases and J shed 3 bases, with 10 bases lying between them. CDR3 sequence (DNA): TGTGCCAGCAGCTTGGGGCCTGACTACAATCAGCCCCAGCATTTT. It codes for CASSLGPDYNQPQHF. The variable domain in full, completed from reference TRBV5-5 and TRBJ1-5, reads DAGVTQSPTHLIKTRGQQVTLRCSPISGHKSVSWYQQVLGQGPQFIFQYYEKEERGRGNFPDRFSARQFPNYSSELNVNALLLGDSALYLCASSLGPDYNQPQHFGDGTRLSIL.

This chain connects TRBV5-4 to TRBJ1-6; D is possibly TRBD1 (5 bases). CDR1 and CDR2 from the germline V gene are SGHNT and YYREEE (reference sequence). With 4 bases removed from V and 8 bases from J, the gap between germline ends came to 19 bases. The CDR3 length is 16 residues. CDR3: CASSVGGLGLDSPLHF. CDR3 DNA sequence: TGTGCCAGCAGCGTCGGGGGTTTAGGGTTGGATTCACCCCTCCACTTT.

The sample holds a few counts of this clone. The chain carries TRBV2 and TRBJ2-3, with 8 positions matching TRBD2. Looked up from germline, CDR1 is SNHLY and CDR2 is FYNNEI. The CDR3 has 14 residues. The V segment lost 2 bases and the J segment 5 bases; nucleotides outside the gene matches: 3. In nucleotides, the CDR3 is TGTGCCAGCAGTGAACCGCGGGGGGAAGATACGCAGTATTTT. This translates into CASSEPRGEDTQYF.

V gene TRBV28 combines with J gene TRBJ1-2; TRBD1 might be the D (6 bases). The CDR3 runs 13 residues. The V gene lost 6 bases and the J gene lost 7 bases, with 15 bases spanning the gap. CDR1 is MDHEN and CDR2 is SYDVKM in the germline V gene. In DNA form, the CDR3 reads TGTGCCAGCAGCCTCCAGGGGATCGGTGGCTACACCTTC. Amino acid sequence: CASSLQGIGGYTF.

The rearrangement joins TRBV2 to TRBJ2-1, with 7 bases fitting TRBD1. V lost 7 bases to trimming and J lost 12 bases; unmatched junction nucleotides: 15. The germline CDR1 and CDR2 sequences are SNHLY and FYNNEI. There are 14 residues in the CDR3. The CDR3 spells CASTERDRVDRQFF. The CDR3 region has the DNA TGTGCCAGCACCGAAAGAGACAGGGTGGATAGGCAGTTCTTC.

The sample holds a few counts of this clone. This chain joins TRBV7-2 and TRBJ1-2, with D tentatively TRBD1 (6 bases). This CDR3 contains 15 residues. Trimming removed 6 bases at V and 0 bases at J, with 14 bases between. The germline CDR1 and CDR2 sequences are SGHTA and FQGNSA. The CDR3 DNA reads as TGTGCCAGCAGACTCAACAGGGCAGCTAACTATGGCTACACCTTC. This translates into CASRLNRAANYGYTF.

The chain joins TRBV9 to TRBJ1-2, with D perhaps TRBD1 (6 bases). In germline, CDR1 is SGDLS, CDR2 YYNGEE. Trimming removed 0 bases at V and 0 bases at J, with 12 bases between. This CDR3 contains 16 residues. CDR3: CASSVGEGTTNYGYTF. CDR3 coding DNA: TGTGCCAGCAGCGTAGGGGAAGGGACAACTAACTATGGCTACACCTTC.

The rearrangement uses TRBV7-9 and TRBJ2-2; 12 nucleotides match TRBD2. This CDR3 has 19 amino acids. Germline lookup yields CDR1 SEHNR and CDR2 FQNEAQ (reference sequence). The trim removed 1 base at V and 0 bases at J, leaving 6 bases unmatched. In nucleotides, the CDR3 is TGTGCCAGCAGCTTAGACGGACTAGCGGGACTAACGAACACCGGGGAGCTGTTTTTT. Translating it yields CASSLDGLAGLTNTGELFF.

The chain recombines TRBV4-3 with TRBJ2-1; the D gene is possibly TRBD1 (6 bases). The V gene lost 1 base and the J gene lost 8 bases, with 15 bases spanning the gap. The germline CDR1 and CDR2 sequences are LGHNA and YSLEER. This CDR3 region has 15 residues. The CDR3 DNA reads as TGCGCCAGCAGCCAAGCCCACCACTCAGGGGATGAGCAGTTCTTC. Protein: CASSQAHHSGDEQFF.

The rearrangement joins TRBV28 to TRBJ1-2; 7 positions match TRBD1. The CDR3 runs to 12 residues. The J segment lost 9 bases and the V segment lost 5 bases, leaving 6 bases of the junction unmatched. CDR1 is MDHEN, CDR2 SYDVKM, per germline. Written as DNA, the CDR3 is TGTGCCAGCAGTACCTCGGACAGGCGCTACACCTTC. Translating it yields CASSTSDRRYTF.

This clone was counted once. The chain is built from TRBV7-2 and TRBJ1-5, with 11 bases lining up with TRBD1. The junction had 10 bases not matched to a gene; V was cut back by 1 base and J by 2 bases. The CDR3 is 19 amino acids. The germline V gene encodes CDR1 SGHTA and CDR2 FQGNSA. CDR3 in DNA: TGTGCCAGCAGCTTAGTCTTCGGACAGGGGGCAGAGGGCAATCAGCCCCAGCATTTT. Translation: CASSLVFGQGAEGNQPQHF.

Written as DNA, the CDR3 is TGTGCCAGCAGCTTAGCCCTCGGACTGGTTCATACGCAGTATTTT. Amino acids: CASSLALGLVHTQYF. The chain combines TRBV7-9 with TRBJ2-3; perhaps TRBD2 as D (5 bases). The germline CDR1 and CDR2 sequences are SEHNR and FQNEAQ (reference sequence). This CDR3 has 15 amino acids. The V end lost 0 bases, the J end lost 7 bases, and 14 bases lay between the germline ends. The full variable domain, its missing parts supplied by reference TRBV7-9 and TRBJ2-3, is DTGVSQNPRHKITKRGQNVTFRCDPISEHNRLYWYRQTLGQGPEFLTYFQNEAQLEKSRLLSDRFSAERPKGSFSTLEIQRTEQGDSAMYLCASSLALGLVHTQYFGPGTRLTVL.

DNA of the CDR3: TGTGCCAGCAGCACCGGGACAGGGAGCACTTTTGGCTACACCTTC. Translated, it gives CASSTGTGSTFGYTF. The chain links TRBV7-8 to TRBJ1-2; 9 nucleotides match TRBD1. The CDR3 runs 15 residues. Losses at the gene ends were 5 bases for V and 7 bases for J; bases not matched to a gene: 11. Per germline, CDR1 SGHVS and CDR2 FQNEAQ.

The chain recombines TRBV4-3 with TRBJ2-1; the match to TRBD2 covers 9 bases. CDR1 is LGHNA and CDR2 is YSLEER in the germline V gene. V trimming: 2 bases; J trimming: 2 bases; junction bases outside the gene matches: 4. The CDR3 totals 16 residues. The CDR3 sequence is CASSQLAGAAYNEQFF. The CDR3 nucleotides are TGCGCCAGCAGCCAATTAGCGGGAGCGGCCTACAATGAGCAGTTCTTC.

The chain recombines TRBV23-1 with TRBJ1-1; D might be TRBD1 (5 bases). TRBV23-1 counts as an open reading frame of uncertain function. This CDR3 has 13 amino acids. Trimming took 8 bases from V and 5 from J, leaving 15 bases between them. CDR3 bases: TGCGCCAGCGGAGCTGACAGTCCTACTGAAGCTTTCTTT. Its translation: CASGADSPTEAFF.

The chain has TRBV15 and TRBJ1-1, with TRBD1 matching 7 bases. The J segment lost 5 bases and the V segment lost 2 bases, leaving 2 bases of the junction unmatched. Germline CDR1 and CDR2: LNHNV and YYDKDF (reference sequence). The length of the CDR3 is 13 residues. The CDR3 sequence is CATSRPGGTEAFF. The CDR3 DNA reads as TGTGCCACCAGCAGACCAGGGGGGACTGAAGCTTTCTTT.

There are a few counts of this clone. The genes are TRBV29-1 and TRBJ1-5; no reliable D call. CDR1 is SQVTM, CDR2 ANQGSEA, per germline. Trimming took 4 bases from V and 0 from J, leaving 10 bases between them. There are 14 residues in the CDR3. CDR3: CSVAYGYSNQPQHF. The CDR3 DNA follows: TGCAGCGTTGCGTACGGGTATAGCAATCAGCCCCAGCATTTT.

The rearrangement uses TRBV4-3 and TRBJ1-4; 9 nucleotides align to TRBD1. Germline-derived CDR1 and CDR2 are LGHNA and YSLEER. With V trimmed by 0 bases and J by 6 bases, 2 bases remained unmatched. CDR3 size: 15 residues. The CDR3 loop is CASSQDGTGYEKLFF. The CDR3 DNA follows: TGCGCCAGCAGCCAAGATGGGACAGGGTATGAAAAACTGTTTTTT.

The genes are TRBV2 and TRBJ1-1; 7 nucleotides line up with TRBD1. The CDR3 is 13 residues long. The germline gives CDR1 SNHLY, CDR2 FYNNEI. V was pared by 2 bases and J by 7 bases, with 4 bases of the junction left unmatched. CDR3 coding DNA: TGTGCCAGCAGTGAATCCCAGGGGGGTGAAGCTTTCTTT. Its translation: CASSESQGGEAFF. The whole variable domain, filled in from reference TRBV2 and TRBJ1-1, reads EPEVTQTPSHQVTQMGQEVILRCVPISNHLYFYWYRQILGQKVEFLVSFYNNEISEKSEIFDDQFSVERPDGSNFTLKIRSTKLEDSAMYFCASSESQGGEAFFGQGTRLTVV.

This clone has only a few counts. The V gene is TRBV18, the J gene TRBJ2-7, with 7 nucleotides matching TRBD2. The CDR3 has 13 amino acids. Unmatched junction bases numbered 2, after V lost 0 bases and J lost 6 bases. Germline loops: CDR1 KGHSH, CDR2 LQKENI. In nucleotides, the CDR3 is TGTGCCAGCTCACCACCGACGGGGGGCGAGCAGTACTTC. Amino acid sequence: CASSPPTGGEQYF.

Here the CDR3 reads CSGGRQGWQYF. CDR3 nucleotides: TGCAGCGGCGGGAGACAGGGGTGGCAGTACTTC. The chain links TRBV29-1 to TRBJ2-7; possible D gene TRBD1, 8 bases. The CDR3 has 11 amino acids. The germline V gene encodes CDR1 SQVTM and CDR2 ANQGSEA. The V and J ends lost 7 bases and 9 bases respectively, with 16 bases between them.

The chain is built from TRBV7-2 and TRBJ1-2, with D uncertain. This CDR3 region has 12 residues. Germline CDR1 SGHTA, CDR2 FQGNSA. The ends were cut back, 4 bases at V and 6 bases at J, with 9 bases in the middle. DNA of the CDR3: TGTGCCAGCAGCTCTGGAGAGAATGGCTACACCTTC. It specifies CASSSGENGYTF.

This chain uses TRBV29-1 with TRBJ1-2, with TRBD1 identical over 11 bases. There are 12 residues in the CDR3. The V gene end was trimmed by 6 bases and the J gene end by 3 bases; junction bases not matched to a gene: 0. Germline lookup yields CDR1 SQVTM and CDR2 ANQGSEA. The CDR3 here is CSVGQGDYGYTF. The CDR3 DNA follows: TGCAGCGTGGGACAGGGGGACTATGGCTACACCTTC.